Shown below are 6 T cell receptor beta chains from a single sample sequenced in a study of blood T cell repertoires in COVID-19. Libraries were prepared by immunoSEQ multiplex PCR; TCRdb keeps only in-frame clonotypes and omits some of them. This sample has around 250,000 clones, with 85% to 90% found just once. Specimen: peripheral blood. These receptors were taken from a middle-aged woman who had recovered from COVID-19.

V is TRBV2 and J is TRBJ1-6; D gene unclear. The CDR3 is 14 amino acids. CDR1 and CDR2 (germline): SNHLY, FYNNEI. V was trimmed by 2 bases and J by 5 bases, leaving 7 bases between them. CDR3 in amino acids: CASSESFDNSPLHF. CDR3 coding DNA: TGTGCCAGCAGTGAATCGTTTGATAATTCACCCCTCCACTTT.

J is TRBJ1-5 and V is TRBV12-5; 7 bases align to TRBD1. Germline V gene sequence: CDR1 LGHNT, CDR2 FRNRAP. V was clipped by 5 bases and J by 9 bases; unmatched bases: 7. The CDR3 runs 13 residues. The CDR3 coding sequence is TGTGCTAGTGGTAGGGACAGCTCGGGGCCCCAGCATTTT. It codes for CASGRDSSGPQHF.

This clone occurred a few times. This chain uses TRBV18 with TRBJ2-1; 8 bases line up with TRBD2. Germline V lookup: CDR1 KGHSH, CDR2 LQKENI. There are 14 residues in the CDR3. The J segment lost 7 bases and the V segment lost 3 bases, leaving 5 bases of the junction unmatched. The CDR3 reads CASSPLTSENEQFF. CDR3 in DNA: TGTGCCAGCTCACCCTTGACTAGCGAGAATGAGCAGTTCTTC.

Written as DNA, the CDR3 is TGTGCCAGCAGTTGGGGAGGCGGTAGGGGTCAGCAGTTCTTC. Translation: CASSWGGGRGQQFF. This rearrangement joins TRBV28 to TRBJ2-1; TRBD2 is a possible D gene (6 bases). V was pared by 4 bases and J by 11 bases, with 18 bases between. The germline V gene encodes CDR1 MDHEN and CDR2 SYDVKM. This CDR3 is built from 14 residues.

V and J are TRBV27 and TRBJ2-3; 9 bases align to TRBD2. The germline CDR1 and CDR2 sequences are MNHEY and SMNVEV (reference sequence). The CDR3 is 18 amino acids. V gave up 2 bases and J gave up 3 bases; unmatched junction bases: 12. In nucleotides, the CDR3 is TGTGCCAGCAGTTTACGGGCCGGCGGGAGGGTCGGAACAGATACGCAGTATTTT. Encoded protein: CASSLRAGGRVGTDTQYF.

The chain carries TRBV6-6 and TRBJ2-1, with 7 bases aligning to TRBD1. The CDR3 consists of 14 residues. Germline assignment: CDR1 MNHNY and CDR2 SVGAGI (reference sequence). Trimming at V came to 4 bases and at J to 6 bases, leaving 6 bases not matched to a gene. In nucleotides, the CDR3 is TGTGCCAGCAGTTTGACAGGGCTAAGCAATGAGCAGTTCTTC. It translates to CASSLTGLSNEQFF.